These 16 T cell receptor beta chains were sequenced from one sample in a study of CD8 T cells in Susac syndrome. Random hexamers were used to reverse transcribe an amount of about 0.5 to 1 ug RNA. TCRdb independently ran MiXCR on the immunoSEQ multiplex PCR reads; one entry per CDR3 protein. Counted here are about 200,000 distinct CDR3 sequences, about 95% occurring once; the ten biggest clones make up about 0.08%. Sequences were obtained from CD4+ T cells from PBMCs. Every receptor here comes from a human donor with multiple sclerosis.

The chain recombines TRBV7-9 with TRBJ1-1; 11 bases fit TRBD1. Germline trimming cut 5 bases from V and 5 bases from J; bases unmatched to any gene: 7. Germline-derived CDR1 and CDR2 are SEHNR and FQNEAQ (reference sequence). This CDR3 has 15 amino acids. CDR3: CASSPGQGAGTEAFF. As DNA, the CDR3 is TGTGCCAGCAGCCCAGGACAGGGGGCTGGGACTGAAGCTTTCTTT.

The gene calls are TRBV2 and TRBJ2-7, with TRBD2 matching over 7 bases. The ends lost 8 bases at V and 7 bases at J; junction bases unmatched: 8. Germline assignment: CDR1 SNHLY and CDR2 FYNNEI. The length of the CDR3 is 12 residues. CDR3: CASGGGPWEQYF. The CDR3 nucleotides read TGTGCCAGCGGGGGAGGGCCGTGGGAGCAGTACTTC.

CDR3 DNA: TGTGCCAGCAGCTCCAGGGGCGAGCAGTTCTTC. The encoded protein is CASSSRGEQFF. V gene TRBV7-3 combines with J gene TRBJ2-1, with TRBD1 as a possible D gene (6 bases). Looked up from germline, CDR1 is SGHTA and CDR2 is FQGTGA. V lost 4 bases, J lost 10 bases, and 8 bases lay in between. The CDR3 has 11 amino acids.

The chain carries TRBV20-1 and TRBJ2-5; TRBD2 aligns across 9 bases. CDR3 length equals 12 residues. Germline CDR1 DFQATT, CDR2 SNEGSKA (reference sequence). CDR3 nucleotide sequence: TGCAGCGGGCGGGGGGGCTTAGAGACCCAGTACTTC. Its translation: CSGRGGLETQYF.

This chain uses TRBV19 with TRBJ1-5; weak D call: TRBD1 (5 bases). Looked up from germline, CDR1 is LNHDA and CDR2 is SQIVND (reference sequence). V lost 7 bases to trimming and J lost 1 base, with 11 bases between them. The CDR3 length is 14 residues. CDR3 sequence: CASTGRVSNQPQHF. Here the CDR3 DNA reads TGTGCCAGTACGGGCAGGGTAAGCAATCAGCCCCAGCATTTT.

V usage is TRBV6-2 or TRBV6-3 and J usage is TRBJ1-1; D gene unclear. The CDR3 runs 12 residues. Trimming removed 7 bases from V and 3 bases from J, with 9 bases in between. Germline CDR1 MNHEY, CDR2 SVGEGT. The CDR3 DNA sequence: TGTGCCAGCATGGAGAGTCACACTGAAGCTTTCTTT. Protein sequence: CASMESHTEAFF.

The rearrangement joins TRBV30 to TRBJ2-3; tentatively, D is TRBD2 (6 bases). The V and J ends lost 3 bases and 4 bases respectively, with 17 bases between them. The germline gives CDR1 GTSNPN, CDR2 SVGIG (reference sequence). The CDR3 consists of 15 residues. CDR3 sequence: CAWSRREGGADTQYF. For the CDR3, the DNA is TGTGCCTGGAGCCGCCGGGAAGGAGGGGCAGATACGCAGTATTTT.

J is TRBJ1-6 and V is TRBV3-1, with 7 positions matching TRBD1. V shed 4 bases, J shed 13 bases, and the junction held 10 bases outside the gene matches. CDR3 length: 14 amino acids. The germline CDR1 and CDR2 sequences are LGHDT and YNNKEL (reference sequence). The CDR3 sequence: CASSLGRGQSPLHF. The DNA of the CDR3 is TGTGCCAGCAGCCTCGGTAGGGGGCAATCGCCCCTCCACTTT.

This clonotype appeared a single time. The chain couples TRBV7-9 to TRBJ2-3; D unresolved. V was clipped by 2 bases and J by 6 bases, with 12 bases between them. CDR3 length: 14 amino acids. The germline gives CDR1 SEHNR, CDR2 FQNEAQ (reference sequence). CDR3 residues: CASSLWPAGDTQYF. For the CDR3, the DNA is TGTGCCAGCAGCTTATGGCCGGCTGGGGATACGCAGTATTTT. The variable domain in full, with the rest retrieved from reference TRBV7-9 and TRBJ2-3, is DTGVSQNPRHKITKRGQNVTFRCDPISEHNRLYWYRQTLGQGPEFLTYFQNEAQLEKSRLLSDRFSAERPKGSFSTLEIQRTEQGDSAMYLCASSLWPAGDTQYFGPGTRLTVL.

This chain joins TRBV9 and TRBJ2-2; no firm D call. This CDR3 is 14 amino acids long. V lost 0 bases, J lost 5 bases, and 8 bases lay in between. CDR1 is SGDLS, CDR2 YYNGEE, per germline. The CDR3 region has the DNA TGTGCCAGCAGCGTAGCAAGTCCGACCGGGGAGCTGTTTTTT. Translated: CASSVASPTGELFF.

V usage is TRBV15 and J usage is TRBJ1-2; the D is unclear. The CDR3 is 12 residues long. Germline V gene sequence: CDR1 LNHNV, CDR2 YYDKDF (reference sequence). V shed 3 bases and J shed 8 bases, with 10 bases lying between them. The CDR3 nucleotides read TGTGCCACCAGCAGGGACCATATGGGCTACACCTTC. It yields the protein CATSRDHMGYTF.

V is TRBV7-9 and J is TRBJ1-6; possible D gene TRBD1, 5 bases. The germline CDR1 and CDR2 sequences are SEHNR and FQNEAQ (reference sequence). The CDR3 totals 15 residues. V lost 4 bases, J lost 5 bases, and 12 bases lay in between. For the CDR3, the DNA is TGTGCCAGCAGCTCTGGATGGGGGGATAATTCACCCCTCCACTTT. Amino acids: CASSSGWGDNSPLHF.

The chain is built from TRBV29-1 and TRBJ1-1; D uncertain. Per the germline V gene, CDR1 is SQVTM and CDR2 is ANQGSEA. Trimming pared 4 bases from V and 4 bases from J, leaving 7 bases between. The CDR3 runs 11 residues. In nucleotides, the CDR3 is TGCAGCGTTGCCTCCGTCACTGAAGCTTTCTTT. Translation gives CSVASVTEAFF.

The CDR3: CAISESIREETQYF. The CDR3 DNA reads TGTGCCATCAGTGAGTCTATCAGGGAAGAGACCCAGTACTTC. The rearrangement links TRBV10-3 to TRBJ2-5; tentatively, D is TRBD1 (5 bases). The CDR3 runs 14 residues. The V and J ends lost 0 bases and 3 bases respectively, with 8 bases between them. Per the germline V gene, CDR1 is ENHRY and CDR2 is SYGVKD.

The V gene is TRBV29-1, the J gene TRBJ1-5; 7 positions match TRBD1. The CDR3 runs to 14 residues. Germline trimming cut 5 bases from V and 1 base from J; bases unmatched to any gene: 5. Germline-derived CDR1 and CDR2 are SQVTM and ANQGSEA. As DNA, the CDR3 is TGCAGCGTTCGGACAGGTCTGAGCAATCAGCCCCAGCATTTT. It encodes CSVRTGLSNQPQHF.

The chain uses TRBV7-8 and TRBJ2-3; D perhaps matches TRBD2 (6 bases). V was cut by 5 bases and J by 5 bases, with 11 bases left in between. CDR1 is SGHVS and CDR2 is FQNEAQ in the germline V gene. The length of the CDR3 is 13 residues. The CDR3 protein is CASSLGLQDTQYF. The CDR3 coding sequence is TGTGCCAGCAGCCTGGGACTTCAAGATACGCAGTATTTT.